The present TCR beta chain was sequenced within a study of blood T cell repertoires in COVID-19. Study-wide background: Acute and convalescent COVID-19 specimens originated in the United States, Italy and Spain.

Profiled with immunoSEQ multiplex PCR; TCRdb holds only in-frame clones, not every one. The repertoire holds 200,000 to 250,000 clones, with 70% to 90% as singletons. Germline V gene data show CDR1 as SQVTM and CDR2 as ANQGSEA. The V end lost 7 bases, the J end lost 7 bases, and 17 bases lay between the germline ends. CDR3 size: 13 residues. This clone was seen once. The chain employs TRBV29-1 and TRBJ2-1; a weak D match, TRBD1 (6 bases). The source is a man at least 80 years old with acute or convalescent COVID-19. The source material was peripheral blood. DNA for the CDR3: TGCAGCGCAGATAGAACAGGGTCAAATGAGCAGTTCTTC. Amino acid sequence: CSADRTGSNEQFF.